This T cell receptor (beta chain) was captured by sequencing in a study of cytomegalovirus exposure and HLA in healthy donors. Notes on the study in general: For presence/absence analyses, sequencing depth was assumed to be roughly uniform across donors. V- and J-gene trimming of TCR beta was linked (in a later analysis) to a missense DCLRE1C variant.

Germline V gene lookup returns CDR1 LNHDA and CDR2 SQIVND (reference sequence). V was pared by 3 bases and J by 0 bases, with 5 bases of the junction left unmatched. The CDR3 loop spans 17 amino acids. In nominal health when sampled, donors likely had unrecorded immune exposures nonetheless. On this clone: Antigen specificity is unknown.

PCR involved 60 Vbeta and 13 Jbeta primers. Measured with immunoSEQ multiplex PCR; TCRdb has only the in-frame clones, and not every one. Of about 160,000 clones in the sample, about 75% were seen once. This clonotype originated in a female donor in good health and CMV-seronegative. The J gene is TRBJ1-6, the V gene TRBV19, with 7 bases aligning to TRBD1. Sequencing was performed on PBMCs. This CDR3 reads CASSIDRVSSYNSPLHF. CDR3 nucleotide sequence: TGTGCCAGTAGTATCGACAGGGTGAGCTCCTATAATTCACCCCTCCACTTT.